Listed below are T cell receptor beta chains from one sample, sequenced in a study of blood T cell repertoires in COVID-19. Using immunoSEQ multiplex PCR, the repertoire was profiled, and TCRdb retains in-frame clones only, with some absent. The repertoire holds under 250,000 clones, with around 81% as singletons. The sequencing sample was made of peripheral blood. The source is a woman between 55 and 75 years old with acute or convalescent COVID-19. The CDR3 runs from the conserved cysteine through the conserved F or W. Each record gives: D gene, J gene, V gene, clone size, CDR3 DNA, CDR3 protein. D genes are given only for firm matches. The size field is filled for only some rows; it gives once, few, many or a size class.

d_gene: NA
j_gene: TRBJ2-1
v_gene: TRBV7-2
abundance: NA
CDR3nt: TGTGCCAGCAGCTTAGCGAGGATAGATTGGCAGTTCTTC
CDR3aa: CASSLARIDWQFF

d_gene: TRBD2
j_gene: TRBJ2-5
v_gene: TRBV7-7
abundance: NA
CDR3nt: TGTGCCAGCAGCTTCGGCTCAGCGGGGGGTCAAGAGACCCAGTACTTC
CDR3aa: CASSFGSAGGQETQYF

d_gene: NA
j_gene: TRBJ1-1
v_gene: TRBV5-4
abundance: NA
CDR3nt: TGTGCCAGCAGCCATCCCGGGGGGATTAACACTGAAGCTTTCTTT
CDR3aa: CASSHPGGINTEAFF

d_gene: NA
j_gene: TRBJ2-3
v_gene: TRBV6-2/TRBV6-3
abundance: NA
CDR3nt: TGTGCCAGCAGTTACCGTTCAGTTGGCACAGATACGCAGTATTTT
CDR3aa: CASSYRSVGTDTQYF

d_gene: NA
j_gene: TRBJ1-2
v_gene: TRBV19
abundance: NA
CDR3nt: TGTGCCAGTGGGGGGTTTTGGAATGGCTACACCTTC
CDR3aa: CASGGFWNGYTF

d_gene: NA
j_gene: TRBJ1-1
v_gene: TRBV11-1
abundance: NA
CDR3nt: TGTGCCAGCAGCTTTGCAGACAAGAACACTGAAGCTTTCTTT
CDR3aa: CASSFADKNTEAFF

d_gene: TRBD1
j_gene: TRBJ2-7
v_gene: TRBV28
abundance: NA
CDR3nt: TGTGCCAGCAGTCCCGGGGGACAGGGGGCCTACGAGCAGTACTTC
CDR3aa: CASSPGGQGAYEQYF

d_gene: TRBD1
j_gene: TRBJ1-2
v_gene: TRBV9
abundance: NA
CDR3nt: TGTGCCAGCAGCCTGACAGGGGGCGGTTATGGCTACACCTTC
CDR3aa: CASSLTGGGYGYTF

d_gene: NA
j_gene: TRBJ1-3
v_gene: TRBV30
abundance: NA
CDR3nt: TGTGCCTGGAAATCAACCGGGACACGAGGAAACACCATATATTTT
CDR3aa: CAWKSTGTRGNTIYF

d_gene: NA
j_gene: TRBJ1-2
v_gene: TRBV12-1
abundance: once
CDR3nt: TGTGCCAGCAGCTTTGCGCCGGAGCCCGTGAACTATGGCTACACCTTC
CDR3aa: CASSFAPEPVNYGYTF

d_gene: NA
j_gene: TRBJ1-1
v_gene: TRBV20-1
abundance: NA
CDR3nt: TGCAGTGCTAGTGGTCAGGCAGACACTGAAGCTTTCTTT
CDR3aa: CSASGQADTEAFF

d_gene: TRBD2
j_gene: TRBJ2-3
v_gene: TRBV2
abundance: NA
CDR3nt: TGTGCCAGCAGTGCCAGGGAAGGAAAGCGGGAAACGCAGTATTTT
CDR3aa: CASSAREGKRETQYF

d_gene: NA
j_gene: TRBJ2-5
v_gene: TRBV5-4
abundance: once
CDR3nt: TGTGCCAGCAGCAGCAGACAGAAACAATTCCAAGAGACCCAGTACTTC
CDR3aa: CASSSRQKQFQETQYF

d_gene: NA
j_gene: TRBJ2-5
v_gene: TRBV5-5
abundance: once
CDR3nt: TGTGCCAGCAGCTTGTCTTTCTTGCGTTCTAACCCTCGGGAGACCCAGTACTTC
CDR3aa: CASSLSFLRSNPRETQYF

d_gene: NA
j_gene: TRBJ1-4
v_gene: TRBV7-2
abundance: NA
CDR3nt: TGTGCCAGCAGAGCACGGGACTCTAATGAAAAACTGTTTTTT
CDR3aa: CASRARDSNEKLFF

d_gene: TRBD1
j_gene: TRBJ2-1
v_gene: TRBV5-4
abundance: NA
CDR3nt: TGTGCCAGCAGCTTGAAGGGTGGGGGACAGGGGGTGTTCTTC
CDR3aa: CASSLKGGGQGVFF

d_gene: TRBD2
j_gene: TRBJ2-3
v_gene: TRBV9
abundance: NA
CDR3nt: TGTGCCAGCAGCGTAGCTACGGGGGGGCGTCCAGATACGCAGTATTTT
CDR3aa: CASSVATGGRPDTQYF

d_gene: NA
j_gene: TRBJ1-4
v_gene: TRBV3-1/TRBV3-2
abundance: NA
CDR3nt: TGTGCCAGCAGCCAAGTACAGGGTCATGAAAAACTGTTTTTT
CDR3aa: CASSQVQGHEKLFF

d_gene: TRBD1
j_gene: TRBJ2-7
v_gene: TRBV12-3/TRBV12-4
abundance: NA
CDR3nt: TGTGCCAGCAGTCCCCAGGGGGTCGAGCAGTACTTC
CDR3aa: CASSPQGVEQYF

d_gene: NA
j_gene: TRBJ1-6
v_gene: TRBV21-1
abundance: NA
CDR3nt: TGTGCCAGCAGCAACCCAGAATATAATTCACCCCTCCACTTT
CDR3aa: CASSNPEYNSPLHF

d_gene: TRBD2
j_gene: TRBJ2-7
v_gene: TRBV5-1
abundance: NA
CDR3nt: TGCGCCAGCAGCTACTCCGGGAGGGGAAAGCAGGGTGAGCAGTACTTC
CDR3aa: CASSYSGRGKQGEQYF

d_gene: TRBD1
j_gene: TRBJ2-5
v_gene: TRBV5-5
abundance: NA
CDR3nt: TGTGCCAGCAGCTTCGGACAGGGTGCGGGGGAGACCCAGTACTTC
CDR3aa: CASSFGQGAGETQYF

d_gene: NA
j_gene: TRBJ2-3
v_gene: TRBV30
abundance: NA
CDR3nt: TGTGCCTGGAGTGGAGGCGCACCAGATACGCAGTATTTT
CDR3aa: CAWSGGAPDTQYF

d_gene: TRBD1
j_gene: TRBJ1-1
v_gene: TRBV6-5
abundance: NA
CDR3nt: TGTGCCAGCAGTTACGGCGGACAGGGGTCGACTGAAGCTTTCTTT
CDR3aa: CASSYGGQGSTEAFF

d_gene: TRBD1
j_gene: TRBJ1-2
v_gene: TRBV5-1
abundance: NA
CDR3nt: TGCGCCAGCAGCTTGGGACAGGGGGTCGGGGAGTATGGCTACACCTTC
CDR3aa: CASSLGQGVGEYGYTF

d_gene: TRBD1
j_gene: TRBJ2-2
v_gene: TRBV9
abundance: NA
CDR3nt: TGTGCCAGCAGCGTAGTTGGACAGGTCACCGGGGAGCTGTTTTTT
CDR3aa: CASSVVGQVTGELFF

d_gene: TRBD1
j_gene: TRBJ2-1
v_gene: TRBV7-9
abundance: NA
CDR3nt: TGTGCCAGCAGCGCGACTCAATGGACCCCGGGACAGGACTACAATGAGCAGTTCTTC
CDR3aa: CASSATQWTPGQDYNEQFF

d_gene: NA
j_gene: TRBJ1-5
v_gene: TRBV15
abundance: NA
CDR3nt: TGTGCCACCAGCAGAGATGGGGGGGATCAGCCCCAGCATTTT
CDR3aa: CATSRDGGDQPQHF

d_gene: TRBD1
j_gene: TRBJ2-5
v_gene: TRBV6-5
abundance: NA
CDR3nt: TGTGCCAGCAGAGCAGGGGGCTTGGAGACCCAGTACTTC
CDR3aa: CASRAGGLETQYF

d_gene: NA
j_gene: TRBJ2-1
v_gene: TRBV7-3
abundance: NA
CDR3nt: TGTGCCAGCAGCTTAACCCTCAGCAATGAGCAGTTCTTC
CDR3aa: CASSLTLSNEQFF

d_gene: NA
j_gene: TRBJ2-7
v_gene: TRBV27
abundance: once
CDR3nt: TGTGCCAGCAGTTGGTTGGGGGCGTCTTTATCCGAGCAGTACTTC
CDR3aa: CASSWLGASLSEQYF

d_gene: NA
j_gene: TRBJ1-5
v_gene: TRBV6-6
abundance: NA
CDR3nt: TGTGCCAGCAGGACTACGGGGGATCAGCCCCAGCATTTT
CDR3aa: CASRTTGDQPQHF

d_gene: NA
j_gene: TRBJ1-6
v_gene: TRBV2
abundance: NA
CDR3nt: TGTGCCAGCAGTGTGGGGCCTTCAGGGTCACCCCTCCACTTT
CDR3aa: CASSVGPSGSPLHF

d_gene: NA
j_gene: TRBJ1-1
v_gene: TRBV6-2/TRBV6-3
abundance: NA
CDR3nt: TGTGCCAGCAGTTACGGGAGCACTGAAGCTTTCTTT
CDR3aa: CASSYGSTEAFF

d_gene: TRBD2
j_gene: TRBJ2-7
v_gene: TRBV5-5
abundance: once
CDR3nt: TGTGCCAGCAGCTTGGCTAGCGGGGCGAATTACGAGCAGTACTTC
CDR3aa: CASSLASGANYEQYF

d_gene: NA
j_gene: TRBJ2-1
v_gene: TRBV19
abundance: once
CDR3nt: TGTGCCAGTAGTATAGAGCAGCAGGCATTGAATGAGCAGTTCTTC
CDR3aa: CASSIEQQALNEQFF

d_gene: TRBD1
j_gene: TRBJ1-6
v_gene: TRBV25-1
abundance: NA
CDR3nt: TGTGCCAGCAGTTGGGGACAGGATAATTCACCCCTCCACTTT
CDR3aa: CASSWGQDNSPLHF

d_gene: TRBD2
j_gene: TRBJ2-1
v_gene: TRBV3-1/TRBV3-2
abundance: NA
CDR3nt: TGTGCCAGCTCCGAGGATGGGGGGGGTAGGGATGAGCAGTTCTTC
CDR3aa: CASSEDGGGRDEQFF

d_gene: TRBD2
j_gene: TRBJ2-3
v_gene: TRBV29-1
abundance: NA
CDR3nt: TGCAGCGTTGAATGGGGGGGATTCACAGATACGCAGTATTTT
CDR3aa: CSVEWGGFTDTQYF

d_gene: NA
j_gene: TRBJ2-7
v_gene: TRBV5-6
abundance: NA
CDR3nt: TGTGCCAGCAGCATGATGCCCGGGAGCCCCTACGAGCAGTACTTC
CDR3aa: CASSMMPGSPYEQYF

d_gene: NA
j_gene: TRBJ2-3
v_gene: TRBV9
abundance: NA
CDR3nt: TGTGCCAGCAGCGTGGGGGGTAGAATCCGGATCACAGATACGCAGTATTTT
CDR3aa: CASSVGGRIRITDTQYF

d_gene: TRBD1
j_gene: TRBJ1-5
v_gene: TRBV5-1
abundance: many
CDR3nt: TGCGCCAGCAGCTTGGAGGGGGCTACTAATCAGCCCCAGCATTTT
CDR3aa: CASSLEGATNQPQHF

d_gene: NA
j_gene: TRBJ1-4
v_gene: TRBV6-1
abundance: NA
CDR3nt: TGTGCCAGCAGTGAAGATCCGGGTGGGAAACTGTTTTTT
CDR3aa: CASSEDPGGKLFF

d_gene: TRBD2
j_gene: TRBJ2-3
v_gene: TRBV5-1
abundance: few
CDR3nt: TGCGCCAGCAGCTTGGGACTAGCGGGGGGGTGGCACAGCACAGATACGCAGTATTTT
CDR3aa: CASSLGLAGGWHSTDTQYF

d_gene: NA
j_gene: TRBJ2-2
v_gene: TRBV5-1
abundance: NA
CDR3nt: TGCGCCAGCAGCCCCCGGACAGATTCCACCGGGGAGCTGTTTTTT
CDR3aa: CASSPRTDSTGELFF

d_gene: TRBD1
j_gene: TRBJ2-7
v_gene: TRBV7-9
abundance: NA
CDR3nt: TGTGCCAGCAGCCGGACAGGGGGGAACGAGCAGTACTTC
CDR3aa: CASSRTGGNEQYF

d_gene: TRBD1
j_gene: TRBJ1-4
v_gene: TRBV12-3/TRBV12-4
abundance: NA
CDR3nt: TGTGCCAGCAGTTACAGGGGAGGTGAAAAACTGTTTTTT
CDR3aa: CASSYRGGEKLFF

d_gene: NA
j_gene: TRBJ2-2
v_gene: TRBV6-5
abundance: few
CDR3nt: TGTGCCAGCACCATAGAGGGGGGGCCTTCCGGGGAGCTGTTTTTT
CDR3aa: CASTIEGGPSGELFF

d_gene: TRBD2
j_gene: TRBJ2-3
v_gene: TRBV30
abundance: once
CDR3nt: TGTGCCTCAACCGCCGGAGCGGGGGCACGCACAGATACGCAGTATTTT
CDR3aa: CASTAGAGARTDTQYF

d_gene: NA
j_gene: TRBJ2-2
v_gene: TRBV6-5
abundance: NA
CDR3nt: TGTGCCAGCACCCAGACAGTCCTGGGGGAGCTGTTTTTT
CDR3aa: CASTQTVLGELFF

d_gene: NA
j_gene: TRBJ2-3
v_gene: TRBV5-1
abundance: NA
CDR3nt: TGCGCCAGCAGCTTGGCGGACAGCTCAGATACGCAGTATTTT
CDR3aa: CASSLADSSDTQYF

d_gene: NA
j_gene: TRBJ1-5
v_gene: TRBV3-1/TRBV3-2
abundance: NA
CDR3nt: TGTGCCAGCAGCCCCGCCGGGAATCAGCCCCAGCATTTT
CDR3aa: CASSPAGNQPQHF

d_gene: TRBD1
j_gene: TRBJ1-2
v_gene: TRBV5-5
abundance: NA
CDR3nt: TGTGCCAGCAGCTTGATCGGACAGGTTAACTATGGCTACACCTTC
CDR3aa: CASSLIGQVNYGYTF

d_gene: NA
j_gene: TRBJ2-1
v_gene: TRBV24-1
abundance: NA
CDR3nt: TGTGCCACAAGGGGATGGGACAATGAGCAGTTCTTC
CDR3aa: CATRGWDNEQFF

d_gene: TRBD2
j_gene: TRBJ2-5
v_gene: TRBV18
abundance: once
CDR3nt: TGTGCCAGCTCACCACCGGGACTAGCGGGGGAGACCCAGTACTTC
CDR3aa: CASSPPGLAGETQYF

d_gene: NA
j_gene: TRBJ2-5
v_gene: TRBV3-1/TRBV3-2
abundance: NA
CDR3nt: TGTGCCAGCAGCCAAGAAAGGGTGGGGAGGACACAAGAGACCCAGTACTTC
CDR3aa: CASSQERVGRTQETQYF

d_gene: TRBD2
j_gene: TRBJ2-2
v_gene: TRBV2
abundance: NA
CDR3nt: TGTGCCAGCAGTGAATATGGGACTATAAGGAACACCGGGGAGCTGTTTTTT
CDR3aa: CASSEYGTIRNTGELFF

d_gene: NA
j_gene: TRBJ1-5
v_gene: TRBV18
abundance: NA
CDR3nt: TGTGCCAGCTCTATAAATCGCAATCAGCCCCAGCATTTT
CDR3aa: CASSINRNQPQHF

d_gene: TRBD1
j_gene: TRBJ2-3
v_gene: TRBV27
abundance: NA
CDR3nt: TGTGCCAGCACCCTACGTGGGCGTACCGGGACAGGGTTCACAGATACGCAGTATTTT
CDR3aa: CASTLRGRTGTGFTDTQYF

d_gene: NA
j_gene: TRBJ1-2
v_gene: TRBV6-5
abundance: once
CDR3nt: TGTGCCAGCAGTTACTCGAAGCGGGGCAGGGACTATGGCTACACCTTC
CDR3aa: CASSYSKRGRDYGYTF